This T cell receptor beta chain was sequenced for a study of T-cell memory formation after mild COVID-19. The germline V gene has CDR1 LGHNA and CDR2 YSLEER. The CDR3 length is 12 residues. V lost 0 bases to trimming and J lost 8 bases, with 5 bases between them. This clonotype was counted a few times. In TCRdb, the 5' RACE reads were re-called with MiXCR into one record per CDR3 protein. The sample holds fewer than 150,000 distinct CDR3 sequences, about a fifth seen once. The chain recombines TRBV4-3 with TRBJ2-1; TRBD1 might be the D (5 bases). The sample taken for sequencing was PBMCs or a T cell subset sorted from them (not recorded which). The sequence was obtained from a young man who had mild COVID-19 (a few samples of this study predate the infection). Cell type and time point are not known. This CDR3 reads CASSQEGDEQFF. In DNA, the CDR3 is TGCGCCAGCAGCCAAGAAGGGGATGAGCAGTTCTTC.